This T cell receptor beta chain appears in the sequencing data of a study of vaccination and CD4 T cells after COVID-19. Regarding the study as a whole: Spike mono-reactive status applied to 304 of 307 vaccine-specific clones in convalescent patients.

On this clonotype itself: Its antigen is currently unknown.

An Oncomine TCR Beta short-read assay was used to sequence the DNA from cultured CD4+ T cells. TCRdb re-called the PCR reads with MiXCR, one entry per CDR3 protein. The data show roughly 9,300 distinct CDR3 sequences, about half seen once. Germline values: CDR1 MNHNS, CDR2 SASEGT. V lost 7 bases to trimming and J lost 6 bases; unmatched junction nucleotides: 7. The CDR3 sequence is 13 residues long. Sample treatment: roughly ten-day PBMC culture with coronavirus spike peptide pools or control peptides (ViraFEST assay). Sequenced material: CD4+ T cells from blood, cultured in vitro. This chain links TRBV6-1 with TRBJ1-1; 8 nucleotides align to TRBD1. This receptor was taken from a human donor who had recovered from COVID-19. DNA of the CDR3: TGTGCCAGCACCCGGACAGGGTATGCTGAAGCTTTCTTT. This sequence encodes CASTRTGYAEAFF.